This passage covers 4 T cell receptor beta chains from one sample sequenced in a study of blood T cell repertoires in COVID-19. Clones were read by immunoSEQ multiplex PCR, and TCRdb kept only the in-frame ones, dropping some. This sample has just over 300,000 clones, with 89% found just once. Sequencing was done on a sample of peripheral blood. The receptors originated from a woman in her 30s with COVID-19, enrolled during active disease.

The chain carries TRBV5-4 and TRBJ2-7, with 11 nucleotides matching TRBD2. The germline V gene encodes CDR1 SGHNT and CDR2 YYREEE (reference sequence). CDR3 length: 15 residues. The J segment lost 1 base and the V segment lost 4 bases, leaving 4 bases of the junction unmatched. The CDR3 region is CASSLTSGGSYEQYF. CDR3 nucleotides: TGTGCCAGCAGCCTAACTAGCGGGGGATCCTACGAGCAGTACTTC.

This clone has more than one count but fewer than ten. V is TRBV27 and J is TRBJ1-5; maybe TRBD1 (6 bases). The CDR3 totals 14 residues. V lost 5 bases to trimming and J lost 6 bases, with 14 bases between them. Per germline, CDR1 MNHEY and CDR2 SMNVEV (reference sequence). Here the CDR3 reads CASSLHSRGQPQHF. For the CDR3, the DNA is TGTGCCAGCAGTCTCCACTCCAGGGGTCAGCCCCAGCATTTT.

V and J are TRBV7-2 and TRBJ1-1; 9 bases are a match to TRBD1. The CDR3 spans 14 residues. With V trimmed by 8 bases and J by 5 bases, 9 bases remained unmatched. The germline gives CDR1 SGHTA, CDR2 FQGNSA. The CDR3 reads CASGGQGWGTEAFF. Written as DNA, the CDR3 is TGTGCCAGCGGCGGACAGGGGTGGGGAACTGAAGCTTTCTTT.

The chain joins TRBV29-1 to TRBJ2-1; 9 bases match TRBD1. Germline lookup yields CDR1 SQVTM and CDR2 ANQGSEA. The CDR3 loop spans 14 amino acids. Losses at the gene ends were 7 bases for V and 4 bases for J; bases not matched to a gene: 8. The CDR3 sequence: CSAPGQGNYNEQFF. The CDR3 nucleotides read TGCAGCGCCCCGGGACAGGGTAATTACAATGAGCAGTTCTTC.